One sample yielded the 20 T cell receptor beta chains listed below, sequenced in a study of cytomegalovirus exposure and HLA in healthy donors. This PCR relied on a set of 60 Vbeta primers and 13 Jbeta primers. Sequenced by immunoSEQ multiplex PCR; TCRdb stores in-frame clones only, minus some. The profile shows 89,000 or so clones, about three quarters of them singletons. Material: PBMCs. Receptors were obtained from a boy aged 5-17 years in good health and CMV-seronegative.

The V gene is TRBV19, the J gene TRBJ1-5, with D unclear. The length of the CDR3 is 12 residues. Germline assignment: CDR1 LNHDA and CDR2 SQIVND (reference sequence). Trimming left V 1 base short and J 11 bases short, with 9 bases between. The CDR3 DNA is TGTGCCAGTAGTATAGGCTTGAGGGCCCAGCATTTT. Translating gives CASSIGLRAQHF.

The J gene is TRBJ1-6, the V gene TRBV28; no firm D call. This CDR3 is built from 13 residues. The V end was cut by 3 bases, the J end by 13 bases, with 13 bases between. Germline assignment: CDR1 MDHEN and CDR2 SYDVKM. CDR3 in DNA: TGTGCCAGCAGTTTCCAAAACGCCCGGCCCCTCCACTTT. It is translated as CASSFQNARPLHF.

This rearrangement joins TRBV19 to TRBJ1-2, with D possibly TRBD1 on 6 matching bases. Trimming removed 4 bases from V and 0 bases from J, with 9 bases in between. The CDR3 is made up of 14 amino acids. Germline-derived CDR1 and CDR2 are LNHDA and SQIVND (reference sequence). The CDR3 sequence: CASSTGAANYGYTF. In DNA form, the CDR3 reads TGTGCCAGTAGTACAGGGGCTGCTAACTATGGCTACACCTTC.

V is TRBV6-5 and J is TRBJ1-1; 11 nucleotides line up with TRBD1. V lost 6 bases and J lost 4; bases outside the gene matches: 7. The CDR3 sequence is 15 residues long. The germline gives CDR1 MNHEY, CDR2 SVGAGI. The CDR3 bases are TGTGCCAGCAGCTTAGGGGGACAGGGGGTCACTGAAGCTTTCTTT. The encoded protein is CASSLGGQGVTEAFF.

This clone has just one count. The gene calls are TRBV6-4 and TRBJ1-1, with D possibly TRBD1 on 5 matching bases. CDR1 MRHNA and CDR2 SNTAGT come from the germline V gene. The CDR3 is 13 residues long. With 3 bases removed from V and 2 bases from J, the gap between germline ends came to 7 bases. In nucleotides, the CDR3 is TGTGCCAGCAGTGAAGGGGAAAACACTGAAGCTTTCTTT. It is translated as CASSEGENTEAFF.

This rearrangement joins TRBV6-1 to TRBJ1-5, with 8 bases lining up with TRBD1. Per the germline V gene, CDR1 is MNHNS and CDR2 is SASEGT. The V gene end was trimmed by 4 bases and the J gene end by 7 bases; junction bases not matched to a gene: 6. This CDR3 comprises 14 residues. The DNA for the CDR3 is TGTGCCAGCAGTGTATCAGGGGGCTGGCAGCCCCAGCATTTT. It yields the protein CASSVSGGWQPQHF.

The chain combines TRBV20-1 with TRBJ2-5; D call uncertain. The CDR3 sequence is 11 residues long. From germline, CDR1 is DFQATT and CDR2 SNEGSKA (reference sequence). Trimming cost V 6 bases and J 5 bases, with 10 bases left between them. The CDR3 loop reads CSALREETQYF. In DNA form, the CDR3 reads TGCAGTGCCCTCCGAGAGGAGACCCAGTACTTC.

The gene calls are TRBV6-5 and TRBJ2-5; TRBD1 matches at 8 bases. Looked up from germline, CDR1 is MNHEY and CDR2 is SVGAGI. The CDR3 consists of 16 residues. With 1 base clipped from V and 4 bases from J, the junction kept 8 bases outside the gene matches. The CDR3 nucleotides read TGTGCCAGCAGTTACTACGCGACAGGGGTTAGAGAGACCCAGTACTTC. This codes for CASSYYATGVRETQYF.

The chain is built from TRBV7-9 and TRBJ1-2; 8 positions match TRBD1. The CDR3 loop spans 14 amino acids. Germline loops: CDR1 SEHNR, CDR2 FQNEAQ (reference sequence). J was trimmed by 6 bases and V by 4 bases; bases with no gene match: 7. In DNA form, the CDR3 reads TGTGCCAGCAGCTCTTGGGACAGGTTGAATGGCTACACCTTC. It translates to CASSSWDRLNGYTF.

This chain connects TRBV5-1 to TRBJ2-5; D is perhaps TRBD2 (5 bases). The CDR3 consists of 15 residues. Germline assignment: CDR1 SGHRS and CDR2 YFSETQ. V was shortened by 2 bases and J by 3 bases, with 14 bases between the two germline ends. In nucleotides, the CDR3 is TGCGCCAGCAGCTTACCGGGAACCTCGGAAGAGACCCAGTACTTC. It codes for CASSLPGTSEETQYF.

This clone has a single count. The chain is built from TRBV11-2 and TRBJ1-1, with D maybe TRBD1 (6 bases). The CDR3 extends over 15 amino acids. The V and J ends lost 4 bases and 5 bases respectively, with 17 bases between them. CDR1 and CDR2 (germline): SGHAT, FQNNGV. CDR3 loop: CASSSYHRVETEAFF. CDR3 coding DNA: TGTGCCAGCAGCTCGTACCACAGGGTGGAAACTGAAGCTTTCTTT.

V gene TRBV7-3 combines with J gene TRBJ1-2; the match to TRBD1 covers 9 bases. This CDR3 has 14 residues. The V and J ends lost 5 bases and 5 bases, in that order; junction bases with no gene match: 6. Germline V CDR1 and CDR2: SGHTA, FQGTGA. CDR3 residues: CASSTDRGSYGYTF. For the CDR3, the DNA is TGTGCCAGCAGCACGGACAGGGGAAGTTATGGCTACACCTTC.

V gene TRBV27 combines with J gene TRBJ2-7; perhaps TRBD2 as D (6 bases). The CDR3 is made up of 11 amino acids. Germline V lookup: CDR1 MNHEY, CDR2 SMNVEV (reference sequence). V lost 8 bases, J lost 7 bases, and 12 bases lay in between. CDR3 bases: TGTGCCAGCCTTAACCGGGGGGAGCAGTACTTC. Amino acids: CASLNRGEQYF.

This chain uses TRBV30 with TRBJ2-7, with 8 bases fitting TRBD1. This CDR3 contains 15 residues. The ends lost 4 bases at V and 0 bases at J; junction bases unmatched: 8. Looked up from germline, CDR1 is GTSNPN and CDR2 is SVGIG (reference sequence). The CDR3 reads CAWKKGQVASYEQYF. The CDR3 coding sequence is TGTGCCTGGAAAAAGGGACAGGTAGCCTCCTACGAGCAGTACTTC. The whole variable domain, filled in from reference TRBV30 and TRBJ2-7, reads SQTIHQWPATLVQPVGSPLSLECTVEGTSNPNLYWYRQAAGRGLQLLFYSVGIGQISSEVPQNLSASRPQDRQFILSSKKLLLSDSGFYLCAWKKGQVASYEQYFGPGTRLTVT.

This CDR3 is CASTTGVAEAFF. The CDR3 nucleotides are TGTGCCAGTACAACAGGCGTAGCAGAAGCTTTCTTT. The V call is TRBV2, the J call TRBJ1-1; tentative D call: TRBD1 (5 bases). The CDR3 extends over 12 amino acids. V lost 9 bases to trimming and J lost 8 bases, with 16 bases between them. Germline V gene data show CDR1 as SNHLY and CDR2 as FYNNEI.

The chain joins TRBV6-1 to TRBJ2-5; perhaps TRBD1 as D (6 bases). This CDR3 comprises 16 residues. V dropped 2 bases and J dropped 0 bases, with 13 bases sitting between them. Germline V gene data show CDR1 as MNHNS and CDR2 as SASEGT. The CDR3 here is CASSEPTGPYQETQYF. CDR3 sequence (DNA): TGTGCCAGCAGTGAACCTACAGGGCCCTACCAAGAGACCCAGTACTTC.

CDR3 region: CSVKPWTGEAYNEQFF. The CDR3 nucleotides are TGCAGCGTTAAGCCTTGGACAGGGGAAGCCTACAATGAGCAGTTCTTC. This chain links TRBV29-1 with TRBJ2-1, with 9 bases matching TRBD1. The CDR3 extends over 16 amino acids. With V trimmed by 5 bases and J by 2 bases, 10 bases remained unmatched. Germline-derived CDR1 and CDR2 are SQVTM and ANQGSEA.

The DNA for the CDR3 is TGTGCCAGCAGCGTCGGGGGGGCTAATGAAAAACTGTTTTTT. It specifies CASSVGGANEKLFF. The chain couples TRBV6-1 to TRBJ1-4; the D gene is possibly TRBD1 (5 bases). Germline V gene lookup returns CDR1 MNHNS and CDR2 SASEGT. The CDR3 runs 14 residues. Trimming stripped 6 bases from V and 3 bases from J, with 11 bases between.

This clone was found once. This chain links TRBV5-4 with TRBJ2-7; tentatively, D is TRBD1 (6 bases). The germline V and J ends were trimmed by 4 bases and 1 base, with 12 bases remaining between them. The CDR3 is 14 amino acids. Germline V gene sequence: CDR1 SGHNT, CDR2 YYREEE (reference sequence). CDR3 nucleotides: TGTGCCAGCAGCCTCGCCCAGGGGTCCTACGAGCAGTACTTC. Amino acids: CASSLAQGSYEQYF.

The chain's CDR3 is CASSQGGGLQETQYF. Here the CDR3 DNA reads TGCGCCAGCAGCCAAGGCGGGGGACTTCAAGAGACCCAGTACTTC. V and J are TRBV4-3 and TRBJ2-5; 7 nucleotides match TRBD2. The CDR3 has 15 amino acids. With 1 base clipped from V and 2 bases from J, the junction kept 4 bases outside the gene matches. Germline V gene sequence: CDR1 LGHNA, CDR2 YSLEER.